Reported below is one TCR beta chain. Trimming stripped 5 bases from V and 3 bases from J, with 14 bases between. The CDR3 loop spans 15 amino acids. The source of the sample is a study of T-cell reconstitution after alpha-beta-depleted transplantation in children. Unique molecular identifiers were incorporated during preparation of the TCRbeta library. TCRdb fed the PCR reads into MiXCR, producing one record per CDR3 protein. The sample carries about a million distinct CDR3 sequences, roughly 31% recorded once. Sequenced here: PBMCs, mostly from graft donor cells, sampled 360 days after TCRalphabeta/CD19-depleted stem cell transplant. The chain recombines TRBV12-3 or TRBV12-4 with TRBJ2-1; D not certain. The sequence was collected from a boy in the first two years of life who had a stem cell transplant for SCID, so the T cells may come from the graft donor. The CDR3 loop is CASSGPGPLYNEQFF. The CDR3 nucleotides are TGTGCCAGCAGTGGACCGGGTCCCCTCTACAATGAGCAGTTCTTC.